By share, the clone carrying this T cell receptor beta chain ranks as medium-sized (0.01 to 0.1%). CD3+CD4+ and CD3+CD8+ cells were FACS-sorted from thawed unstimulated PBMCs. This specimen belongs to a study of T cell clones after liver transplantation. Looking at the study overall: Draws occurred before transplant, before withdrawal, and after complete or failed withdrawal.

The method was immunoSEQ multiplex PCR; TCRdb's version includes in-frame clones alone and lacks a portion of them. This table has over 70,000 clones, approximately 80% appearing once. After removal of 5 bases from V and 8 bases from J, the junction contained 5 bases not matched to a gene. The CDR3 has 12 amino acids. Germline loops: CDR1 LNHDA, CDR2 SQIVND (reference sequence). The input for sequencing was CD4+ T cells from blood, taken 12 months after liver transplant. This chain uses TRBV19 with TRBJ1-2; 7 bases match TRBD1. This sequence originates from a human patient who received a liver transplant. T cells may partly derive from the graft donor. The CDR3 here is CASSERGQGYTF. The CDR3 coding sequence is TGTGCCAGTAGTGAAAGGGGGCAAGGCTACACCTTC.